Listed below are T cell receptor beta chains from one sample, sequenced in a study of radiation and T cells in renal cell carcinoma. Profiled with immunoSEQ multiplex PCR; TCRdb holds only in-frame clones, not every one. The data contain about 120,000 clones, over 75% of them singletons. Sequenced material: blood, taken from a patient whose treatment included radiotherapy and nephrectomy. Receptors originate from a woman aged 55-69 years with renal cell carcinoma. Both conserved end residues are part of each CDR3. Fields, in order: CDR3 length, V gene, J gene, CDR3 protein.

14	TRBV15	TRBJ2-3	CATSSLQGVNTQYF
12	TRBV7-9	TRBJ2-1	CASSLLGQGELF
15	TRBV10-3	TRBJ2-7	CAISEPTGGLYEQYF
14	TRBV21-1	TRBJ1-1	CASSKIPWNTEAFF
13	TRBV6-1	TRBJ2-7	CASPGHSIYEQYF
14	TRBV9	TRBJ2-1	CASSVGGGAYEQFF
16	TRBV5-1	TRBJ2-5	CASSLALAGGGETQYF
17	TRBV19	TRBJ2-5	CASSIALAGGYRGTQYF
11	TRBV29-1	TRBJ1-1	CSVEWQLEAFF
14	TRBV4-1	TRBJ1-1	CASSQVETRREAFF
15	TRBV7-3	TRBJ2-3	CASSLDGLSTDTQYF
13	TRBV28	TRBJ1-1	CASSPGHVAEAFF
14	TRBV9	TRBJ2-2	CASSEGHWAGELFF
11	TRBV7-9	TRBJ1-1	CASSGQIEAFF
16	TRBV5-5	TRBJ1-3	CASSLEQITFGNTIYF
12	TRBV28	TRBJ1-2	CATTDRIYGYTF